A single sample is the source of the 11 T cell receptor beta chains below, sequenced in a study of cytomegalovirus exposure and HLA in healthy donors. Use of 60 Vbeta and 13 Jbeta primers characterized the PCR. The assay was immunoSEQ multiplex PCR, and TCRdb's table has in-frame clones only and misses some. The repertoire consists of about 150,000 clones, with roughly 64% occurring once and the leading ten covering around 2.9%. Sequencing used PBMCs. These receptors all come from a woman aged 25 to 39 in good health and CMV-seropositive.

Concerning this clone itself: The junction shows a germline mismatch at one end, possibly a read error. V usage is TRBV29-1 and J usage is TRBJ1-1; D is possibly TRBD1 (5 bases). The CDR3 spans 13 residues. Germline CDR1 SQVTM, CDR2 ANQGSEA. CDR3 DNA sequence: TGTATGAGCACTGCCTCGGGGGACACTGAAGCTTTCTTT. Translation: CMSTASGDTEAFF.

CDR3 DNA sequence: TGTGCCAGCAGTATTCTACAGGGGGCTAACGAGCAGTACTTC. Protein: CASSILQGANEQYF. The rearrangement uses TRBV27 and TRBJ2-7, with 9 positions matching TRBD1. This CDR3 has 14 residues. V lost 5 bases and J lost 5; bases outside the gene matches: 7. Germline V CDR1 and CDR2: MNHEY, SMNVEV (reference sequence).

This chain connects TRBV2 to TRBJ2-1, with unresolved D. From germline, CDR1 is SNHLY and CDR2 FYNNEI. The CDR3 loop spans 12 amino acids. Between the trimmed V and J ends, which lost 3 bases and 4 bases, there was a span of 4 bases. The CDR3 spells CASSDGYNEQFF. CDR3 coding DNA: TGTGCCAGCAGTGACGGGTACAATGAGCAGTTCTTC.

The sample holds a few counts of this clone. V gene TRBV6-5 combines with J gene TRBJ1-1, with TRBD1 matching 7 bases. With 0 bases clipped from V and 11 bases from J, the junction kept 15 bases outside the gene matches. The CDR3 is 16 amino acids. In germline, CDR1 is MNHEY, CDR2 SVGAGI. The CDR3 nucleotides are TGTGCCAGCAGTTACTCCGAAGGGACAGCGACGGTCGACGCTTTCTTT. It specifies CASSYSEGTATVDAFF.

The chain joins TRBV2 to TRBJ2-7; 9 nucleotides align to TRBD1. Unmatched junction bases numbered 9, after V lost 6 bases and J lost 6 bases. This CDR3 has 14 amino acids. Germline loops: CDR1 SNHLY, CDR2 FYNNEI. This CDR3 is CASRETGTGTEQYF. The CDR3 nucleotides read TGTGCCAGCAGAGAAACCGGGACAGGGACCGAGCAGTACTTC. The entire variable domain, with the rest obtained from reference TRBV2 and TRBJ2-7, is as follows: EPEVTQTPSHQVTQMGQEVILRCVPISNHLYFYWYRQILGQKVEFLVSFYNNEISEKSEIFDDQFSVERPDGSNFTLKIRSTKLEDSAMYFCASRETGTGTEQYFGPGTRLTVT.

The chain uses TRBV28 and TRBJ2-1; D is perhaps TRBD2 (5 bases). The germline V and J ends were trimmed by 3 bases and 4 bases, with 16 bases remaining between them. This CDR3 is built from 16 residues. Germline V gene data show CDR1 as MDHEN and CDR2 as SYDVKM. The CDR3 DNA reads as TGTGCCAGCAGTTTCGGGAAACAGCTACCGTACAATGAGCAGTTCTTC. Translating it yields CASSFGKQLPYNEQFF. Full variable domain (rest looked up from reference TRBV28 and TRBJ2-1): DVKVTQSSRYLVKRTGEKVFLECVQDMDHENMFWYRQDPGLGLRLIYFSYDVKMKEKGDIPEGYSVSREKKERFSLILESASTNQTSMYLCASSFGKQLPYNEQFFGPGTRLTVL.

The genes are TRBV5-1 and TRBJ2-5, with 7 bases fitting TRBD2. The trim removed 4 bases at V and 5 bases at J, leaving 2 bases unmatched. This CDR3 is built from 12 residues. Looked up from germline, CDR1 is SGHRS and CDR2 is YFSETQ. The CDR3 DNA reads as TGCGCCAGCAGCCCGCGGGGGGAGACCCAGTACTTC. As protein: CASSPRGETQYF.

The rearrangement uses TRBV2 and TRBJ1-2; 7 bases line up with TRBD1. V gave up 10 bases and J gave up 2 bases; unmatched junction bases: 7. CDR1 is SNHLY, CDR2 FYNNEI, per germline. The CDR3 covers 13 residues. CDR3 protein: CATSLTGNYGYTF. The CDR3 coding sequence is TGTGCCACCTCCTTGACAGGGAACTATGGCTACACCTTC. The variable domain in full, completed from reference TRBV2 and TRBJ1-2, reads EPEVTQTPSHQVTQMGQEVILRCVPISNHLYFYWYRQILGQKVEFLVSFYNNEISEKSEIFDDQFSVERPDGSNFTLKIRSTKLEDSAMYFCATSLTGNYGYTFGSGTRLTVV.

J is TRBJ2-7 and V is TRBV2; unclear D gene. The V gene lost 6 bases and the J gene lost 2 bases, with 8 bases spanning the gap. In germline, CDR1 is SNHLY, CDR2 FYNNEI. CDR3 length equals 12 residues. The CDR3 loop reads CASRQNPYEQYF. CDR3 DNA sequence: TGTGCCAGCAGGCAGAACCCCTACGAGCAGTACTTC.

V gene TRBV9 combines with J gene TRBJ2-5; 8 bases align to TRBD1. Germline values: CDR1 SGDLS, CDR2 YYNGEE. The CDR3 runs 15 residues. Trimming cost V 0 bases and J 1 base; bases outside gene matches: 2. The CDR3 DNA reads TGTGCCAGCAGCGTAGAGACAGGGGTCCAAGAGACCCAGTACTTC. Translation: CASSVETGVQETQYF. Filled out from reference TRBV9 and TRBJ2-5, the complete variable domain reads DSGVTQTPKHLITATGQRVTLRCSPRSGDLSVYWYQQSLDQGLQFLIQYYNGEERAKGNILERFSAQQFPDLHSELNLSSLELGDSALYFCASSVETGVQETQYFGPGTRLLVL.

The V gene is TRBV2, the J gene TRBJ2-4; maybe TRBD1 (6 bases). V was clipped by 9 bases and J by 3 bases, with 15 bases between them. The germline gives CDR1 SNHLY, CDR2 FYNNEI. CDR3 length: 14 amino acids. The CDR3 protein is CASHRDGDKNIQYF. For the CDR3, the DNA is TGTGCCAGTCACAGGGACGGGGACAAAAACATTCAGTACTTC.